This T cell receptor (beta chain) is from a study of cytomegalovirus exposure and HLA in healthy donors. PCR used 60 Vbeta primers and 13 Jbeta primers. Method: immunoSEQ multiplex PCR; TCRdb's copy keeps in-frame clones and lacks some. The sample yields some 130,000 clones, about 66% seen once. Germline V CDR1 and CDR2: MDHEN, SYDVKM. Trimming removed 2 bases at V and 5 bases at J, with 9 bases between. This CDR3 is built from 13 residues. Sequenced sample: PBMCs. The chain couples TRBV28 to TRBJ1-2; no firm D call. The TCR sequence derives from a human donor in good health. CDR3 sequence: CASSLAGGYGYTF. CDR3 in DNA: TGTGCCAGCAGTTTAGCAGGCGGGTATGGCTACACCTTC.